This T cell receptor (beta chain) was documented in a study of blood T cell repertoires in COVID-19. Authors' data handling: Reference gene primers were amplified, and this amplification served to estimate nucleated cell counts. TCRdb's table, derived via immunoSEQ multiplex PCR, lists solely in-frame clones and lacks some. V and J calls plus clone size are reproduced from that table; the DNA served to infer D and trimming. In the table there are over 85,000 clones, 88% of which are singletons. What was sequenced was peripheral blood. The sequence came from a woman in her fifties or sixties with acute or convalescent COVID-19.

The CDR3 spells CASRPGGGANTGELFF. In DNA form, the CDR3 reads TGTGCCAGTAGACCAGGTGGCGGGGCAAACACCGGGGAGCTGTTTTTT. The chain recombines TRBV19 with TRBJ2-2; tentative D call: TRBD2 (6 bases). The CDR3 has 16 residues. Germline CDR1 is LNHDA and CDR2 is SQIVND (reference sequence). The V and J ends lost 6 bases and 2 bases respectively, with 16 bases between them. Full variable domain (outside the CDR3, taken from reference TRBV19 and TRBJ2-2): DGGITQSPKYLFRKEGQNVTLSCEQNLNHDAMYWYRQDPGQGLRLIYYSQIVNDFQKGDIAEGYSVSREKKESFPLTVTSAQKNPTAFYLCASRPGGGANTGELFFGEGSRLTVL.